A selection of T cell receptor beta chains follows, all from one sample in a study of blood T cell repertoires in COVID-19. Profiling relied on immunoSEQ multiplex PCR, and the TCRdb table lists in-frame clones only, not all of them. The sample yields tens of thousands of clones, about nine tenths seen once. Sequencing input: peripheral blood. The source of these receptors is a man aged 55 to 69 with acute or convalescent COVID-19. Each CDR3 is given with its conserved first and last residue. A D gene is named only where the DNA matches it firmly. Where a row states a size, it is once, few, many or the class of an expanded clone; other rows omit it.

-	12	-	TRBJ2-3	TRBV5-1	TGCGCCAGCAGCTTGACAGGGAATACGCAGTATTTT	CASSLTGNTQYF
-	12	-	TRBJ1-5	TRBV2	TGTGCCAGCAGCCTCTTCCTTCAGCCCCAGCATTTT	CASSLFLQPQHF
TRBD1	13	-	TRBJ1-2	TRBV2	TGTGCCAGCAGTGGACAGGGGGCGGGTGGCTACACCTTC	CASSGQGAGGYTF
TRBD1	15	-	TRBJ2-3	TRBV2	TGTGCCAGCAGTGAAGCGGTAGGGGGCCCAGATACGCAGTATTTT	CASSEAVGGPDTQYF
-	13	-	TRBJ1-3	TRBV4-1	TGCGCCAGCAGCCAAGGGGGGCGGACAGTACCATATTTT	CASSQGGRTVPYF
TRBD1	16	-	TRBJ1-2	TRBV5-1	TGCGCCAGCAGCTTGGAGCAGGGGGAATTACACTATGGCTACACCTTC	CASSLEQGELHYGYTF
-	15	once	TRBJ1-5	TRBV11-2	TGTGCCAGCAGCTTAGGGGCGCAGGGCAATCAGCCCCAGCATTTT	CASSLGAQGNQPQHF
-	14	-	TRBJ1-4	TRBV30	TGTGCCTGGAGAGGGGGGGGCTCTAATGAAAAACTGTTTTTT	CAWRGGGSNEKLFF
TRBD2	15	few	TRBJ2-3	TRBV19	TGTGCCAGTAGTTTCGCCGGGACTAGGGACGATACGCAGTATTTT	CASSFAGTRDDTQYF
-	14	-	TRBJ2-2	TRBV5-1	TGCGCCAGCAGCTTGGCAGGGGTTACCGGGGAGCTGTTTTTT	CASSLAGVTGELFF
-	15	-	TRBJ2-7	TRBV4-1	TGCGCCAGCAGCCAAAAGCGGACTCAGGCCATCGAGCAGTACTTC	CASSQKRTQAIEQYF
-	14	-	TRBJ1-2	TRBV4-1	TGCGCCAGCAGCCAAGGGGCGGGGGAGTATGGCTACACCTTC	CASSQGAGEYGYTF
-	13	-	TRBJ2-7	TRBV7-3	TGTGCCAGCAGCACGACAGACTCCTACGAGCAGTACTTC	CASSTTDSYEQYF
-	15	once	TRBJ2-5	TRBV29-1	TGCAGCGTGCCTTACTCAACAGGGATTCAAGAGACCCAGTACTTC	CSVPYSTGIQETQYF
TRBD1	17	medium-sized	TRBJ2-2	TRBV19	TGTGCCAGTAGTTCCGGGACAGGGAGGGTCTTGGCCGGGGAGCTGTTTTTT	CASSSGTGRVLAGELFF
-	15	-	TRBJ2-6	TRBV19	TGTGCCAGTAGTACGTGGACTTCCCGTTCGCGGGTCCTGACTTTC	CASSTWTSRSRVLTF
-	11	-	TRBJ1-5	TRBV11-1	TGTGCCAGCAGCCCAAATCAGCCCCAGCATTTT	CASSPNQPQHF
TRBD2	13	-	TRBJ2-7	TRBV2	TGTGCCAGCATTGCGGGGGGGCCGAGGGAGCAGTACTTC	CASIAGGPREQYF
TRBD2	15	once	TRBJ2-1	TRBV6-5	TGTGCCAGCAGCGACCCCAGCGGGGGGGCCATTGAGCAGTTCTTC	CASSDPSGGAIEQFF
-	14	-	TRBJ2-7	TRBV6-2/TRBV6-3	TGTGCCAGCAGTTACTCAAGCTCCCTCTACGAGCAGTACTTC	CASSYSSSLYEQYF
TRBD2	19	-	TRBJ2-1	TRBV5-8	TGTGCCAGCAGCTCCCTAGGGACTAGCGGGGACTCGGGATACAATGAGCAGTTCTTC	CASSSLGTSGDSGYNEQFF
-	14	once	TRBJ2-5	TRBV7-2	TGTGCCAGCAGGGTGACAGCTCTGGGGGAGACCCAGTACTTC	CASRVTALGETQYF
-	11	-	TRBJ2-7	TRBV18	TGTGCCAGCTCATCAAACTACGAGCAGTACTTC	CASSSNYEQYF
-	12	-	TRBJ2-3	TRBV5-1	TGCGCCAGCAGCTTCCAGTCCGATACGCAGTATTTT	CASSFQSDTQYF
-	14	-	TRBJ1-4	TRBV3-1/TRBV3-2	TGTGCCAGCAGCCAGTCGGTGGGCTATGAAAAACTGTTTTTT	CASSQSVGYEKLFF
TRBD1	15	-	TRBJ1-2	TRBV6-5	TGTGCCAGCAGTTACGCCACAGGGGGCGTTGATGGCTACACCTTC	CASSYATGGVDGYTF
-	12	-	TRBJ2-2	TRBV6-5	TGTGCCACCGGAGTCGGGACCGGGGAGCTGTTTTTT	CATGVGTGELFF
-	13	-	TRBJ1-5	TRBV5-1	TGCGCCAGCAGGGTAGAGGTCAATCAGCCCCAGCATTTT	CASRVEVNQPQHF
-	16	-	TRBJ1-6	TRBV14	TGTGCCAGCAGCCAAGGGGGGGGACGGAGGAATTCACCCCTCCACTTT	CASSQGGGRRNSPLHF
-	13	-	TRBJ2-2	TRBV7-9	TGTGCCAGCAGCGACAGTCTCACCGGGGAGCTGTTTTTT	CASSDSLTGELFF
TRBD1	13	-	TRBJ2-7	TRBV10-3	TGTGCCATCAGTCGGGACAGGGATTACGAGCAGTACTTC	CAISRDRDYEQYF
-	15	-	TRBJ1-1	TRBV5-4	TGTGCCAGCAGCCAAATTACCAACAGGAACACTGAAGCTTTCTTT	CASSQITNRNTEAFF
-	16	-	TRBJ1-6	TRBV7-2	TGTGCCAGCAGCTTAGGGACAGCCAGACATAATTCACCCCTCCACTTT	CASSLGTARHNSPLHF
-	11	-	TRBJ2-5	TRBV29-1	TGCAGCGTTGGGGCCCAAGAGACCCAGTACTTC	CSVGAQETQYF
-	17	-	TRBJ2-7	TRBV21-1	TGTGCCAGCAGCAATTTTTCGATGACAGGAATGAGGGACGAGCAGTACTTC	CASSNFSMTGMRDEQYF
TRBD1	14	-	TRBJ1-2	TRBV7-9	TGTGCCAGCAGCTTAAGGGACAGCACCTATGGCTACACCTTC	CASSLRDSTYGYTF
TRBD1	15	-	TRBJ2-5	TRBV7-9	TGTGCCAGCAGCTTAGGTGACAGGGACGCGGAGACCCAGTACTTC	CASSLGDRDAETQYF
TRBD1	16	few	TRBJ2-2	TRBV7-9	TGTGCCAGCAGCCTCCCGACAGGGAAGAGTGGCGGGGAGCTGTTTTTT	CASSLPTGKSGGELFF
-	13	-	TRBJ1-2	TRBV24-1	TGTGCCACCAGTGAGGGGAGAAGAGGCAGCTACACCTTC	CATSEGRRGSYTF
TRBD1	17	-	TRBJ1-1	TRBV18	TGTGCCAGCTCACCACGGGGACAGGGGGCATTTGACACTGAAGCTTTCTTT	CASSPRGQGAFDTEAFF
-	18	-	TRBJ2-2	TRBV24-1	TGTGCCACCAGTGATTCTATCCCGGGACACGCGAATTTCGGGGAGCTGTTTTTT	CATSDSIPGHANFGELFF
TRBD2	14	-	TRBJ2-7	TRBV3-1/TRBV3-2	TGTGCCAGCAGCCATGGCCATACGGGGGGCGAGCAGTACTTC	CASSHGHTGGEQYF
-	15	-	TRBJ2-1	TRBV24-1	TGTGCCACCAGTGCTGGACAGCCCGCAGGAAATGAGCAGTTCTTC	CATSAGQPAGNEQFF
-	14	once	TRBJ2-3	TRBV5-5	TGTGCCAGCAGCTTGGCCGGGGGCACAGATACGCAGTATTTT	CASSLAGGTDTQYF
TRBD1	13	-	TRBJ1-4	TRBV5-4	TGTGCCAGCAGCGTGGGACAGCTTGAAAAACTGTTTTTT	CASSVGQLEKLFF
TRBD1	15	-	TRBJ2-3	TRBV28	TGTGCCAGCAGTCCCGGGACAGTTAGCACAGATACGCAGTATTTT	CASSPGTVSTDTQYF
TRBD1	16	-	TRBJ2-7	TRBV7-8	TGTGCCAGCAGCTTAGAACCGGGACAGGGGGCTTACGAGCAGTACTTC	CASSLEPGQGAYEQYF